This T cell receptor beta chain was sequenced in a study of cytomegalovirus exposure and HLA in healthy donors. Primers: 60 Vbeta forward and 13 Jbeta reverse. Generated by immunoSEQ multiplex PCR, the TCRdb table keeps only in-frame clones and is missing some. The data show approximately 260,000 clones, with approximately 84% seen just once and more than 1.5% held by the top ten. The study's findings and limits: Clonal expansion was found to be greater in HLA-associated TCR beta chains than in equally common others in a later analysis.

Points on this clone: The target antigen is unknown.

This TCR was sampled from a woman in her forties in good health and CMV-seropositive. Source material: PBMCs.

CDR3: CAWSTYRGGGTEAFF. For the CDR3, the DNA is TGTGCCTGGAGTACGTACAGGGGAGGTGGGACTGAAGCTTTCTTT. The chain carries TRBV30 and TRBJ1-1, with 7 bases aligning to TRBD1. The CDR3 is made up of 15 amino acids. J was trimmed by 5 bases and V by 2 bases; bases with no gene match: 11. Germline-derived CDR1 and CDR2 are GTSNPN and SVGIG (reference sequence). Supplemented by reference TRBV30 and TRBJ1-1, the full variable domain reads SQTIHQWPATLVQPVGSPLSLECTVEGTSNPNLYWYRQAAGRGLQLLFYSVGIGQISSEVPQNLSASRPQDRQFILSSKKLLLSDSGFYLCAWSTYRGGGTEAFFGQGTRLTVV.